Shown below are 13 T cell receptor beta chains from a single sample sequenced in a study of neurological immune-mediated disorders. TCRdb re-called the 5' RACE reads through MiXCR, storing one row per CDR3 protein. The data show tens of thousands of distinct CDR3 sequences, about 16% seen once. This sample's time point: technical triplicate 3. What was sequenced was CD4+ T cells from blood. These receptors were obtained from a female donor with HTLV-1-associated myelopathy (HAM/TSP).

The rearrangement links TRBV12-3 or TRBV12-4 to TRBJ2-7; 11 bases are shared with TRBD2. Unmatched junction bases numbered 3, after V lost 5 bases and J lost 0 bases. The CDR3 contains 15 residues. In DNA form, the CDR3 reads TGTGCCAGCAGTCCCACTAGCGGGAGCTCCTACGAGCAGTACTTC. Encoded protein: CASSPTSGSSYEQYF.

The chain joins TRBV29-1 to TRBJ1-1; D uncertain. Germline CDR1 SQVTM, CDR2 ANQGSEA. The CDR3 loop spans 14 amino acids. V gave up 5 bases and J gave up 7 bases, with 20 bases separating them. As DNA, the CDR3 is TGCAGCGTTATCGGGAGGGCTACGCGACGTGAAGCTTTCTTT. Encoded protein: CSVIGRATRREAFF.

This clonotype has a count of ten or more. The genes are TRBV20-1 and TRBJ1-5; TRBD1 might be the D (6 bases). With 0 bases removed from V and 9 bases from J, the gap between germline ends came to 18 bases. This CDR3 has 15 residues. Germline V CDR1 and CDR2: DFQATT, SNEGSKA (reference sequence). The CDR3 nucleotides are TGCAGTGCTAGAGAAAGTGGCAGGGGCGCTCGGCCCCAGCATTTT. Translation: CSARESGRGARPQHF.

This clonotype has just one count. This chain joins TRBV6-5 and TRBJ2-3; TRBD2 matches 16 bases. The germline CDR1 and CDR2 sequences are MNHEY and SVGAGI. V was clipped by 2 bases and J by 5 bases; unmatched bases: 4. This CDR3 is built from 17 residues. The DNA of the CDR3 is TGTGCCAGCAGTTACGGGACTAGCGGGAGGGCCATAGATACGCAGTATTTT. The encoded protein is CASSYGTSGRAIDTQYF.

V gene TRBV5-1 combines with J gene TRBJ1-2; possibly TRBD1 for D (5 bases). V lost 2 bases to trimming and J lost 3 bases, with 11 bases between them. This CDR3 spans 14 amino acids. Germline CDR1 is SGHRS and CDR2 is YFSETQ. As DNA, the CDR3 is TGCGCCAGCAGCTTTCTCCAGGGATACTATGGCTACACCTTC. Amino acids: CASSFLQGYYGYTF.

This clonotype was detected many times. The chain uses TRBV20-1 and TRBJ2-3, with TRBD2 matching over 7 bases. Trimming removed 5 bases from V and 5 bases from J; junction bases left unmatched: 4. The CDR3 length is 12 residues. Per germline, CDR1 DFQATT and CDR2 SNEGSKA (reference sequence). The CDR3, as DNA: TGCAGTGCTGCGACTAGCCAAGATACGCAGTATTTT. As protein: CSAATSQDTQYF.

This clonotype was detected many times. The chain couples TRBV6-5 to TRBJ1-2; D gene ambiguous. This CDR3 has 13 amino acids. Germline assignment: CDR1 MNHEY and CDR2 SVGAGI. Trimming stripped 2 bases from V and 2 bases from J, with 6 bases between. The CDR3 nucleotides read TGTGCCAGCAGTTACGGACTAAACTATGGCTACACCTTC. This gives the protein CASSYGLNYGYTF.

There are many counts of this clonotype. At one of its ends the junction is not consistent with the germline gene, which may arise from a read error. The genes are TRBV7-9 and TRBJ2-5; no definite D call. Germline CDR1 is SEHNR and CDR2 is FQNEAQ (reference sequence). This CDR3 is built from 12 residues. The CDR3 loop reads CVSRIGEETQYF. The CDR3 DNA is TGTGTCAGCAGAATCGGTGAAGAGACCCAGTACTTC. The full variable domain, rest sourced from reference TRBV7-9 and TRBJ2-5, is DTGVSQNPRHKITKRGQNVTFRCDPISEHNRLYWYRQTLGQGPEFLTYFQNEAQLEKSRLLSDRFSAERPKGSFSTLEIQRTEQGDSAMYLCVSRIGEETQYFGPGTRLLVL.

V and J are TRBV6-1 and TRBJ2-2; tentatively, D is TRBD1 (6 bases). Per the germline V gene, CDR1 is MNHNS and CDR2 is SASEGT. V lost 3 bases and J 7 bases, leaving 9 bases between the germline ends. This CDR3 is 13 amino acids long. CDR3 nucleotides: TGTGCCAGCAGTGATAGACAGGACGGGGAGCTGTTTTTT. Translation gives CASSDRQDGELFF.

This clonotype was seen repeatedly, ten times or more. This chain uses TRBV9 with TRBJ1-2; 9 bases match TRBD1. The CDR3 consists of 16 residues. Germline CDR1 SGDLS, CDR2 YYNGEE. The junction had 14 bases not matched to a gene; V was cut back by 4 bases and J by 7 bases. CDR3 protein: CASSPRTGVRLFGYTF. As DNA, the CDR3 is TGTGCCAGCAGCCCCAGGACAGGGGTCCGGCTCTTTGGCTACACCTTC.

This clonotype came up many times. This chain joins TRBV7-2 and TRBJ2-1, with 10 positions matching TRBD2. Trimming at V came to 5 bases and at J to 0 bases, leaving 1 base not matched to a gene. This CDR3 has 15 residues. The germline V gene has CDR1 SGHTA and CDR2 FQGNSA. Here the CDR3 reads CASSPSGSSYNEQFF. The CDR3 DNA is TGTGCCAGCAGCCCTAGCGGGAGCTCCTACAATGAGCAGTTCTTC.

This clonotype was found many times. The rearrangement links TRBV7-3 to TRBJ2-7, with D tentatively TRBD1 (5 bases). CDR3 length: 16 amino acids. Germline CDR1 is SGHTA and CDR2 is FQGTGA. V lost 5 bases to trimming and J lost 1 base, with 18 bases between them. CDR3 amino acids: CASSQRQPKGSYEQYF. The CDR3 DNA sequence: TGTGCCAGCAGCCAAAGACAGCCTAAGGGATCCTACGAGCAGTACTTC.

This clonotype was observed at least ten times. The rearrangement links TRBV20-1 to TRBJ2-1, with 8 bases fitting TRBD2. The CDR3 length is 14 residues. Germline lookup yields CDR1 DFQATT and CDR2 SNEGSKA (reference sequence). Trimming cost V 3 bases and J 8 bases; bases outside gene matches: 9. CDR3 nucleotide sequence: TGCAGTGCTAGGACTAGCGTCAGGCGGGATGAGCAGTTCTTC. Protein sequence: CSARTSVRRDEQFF.